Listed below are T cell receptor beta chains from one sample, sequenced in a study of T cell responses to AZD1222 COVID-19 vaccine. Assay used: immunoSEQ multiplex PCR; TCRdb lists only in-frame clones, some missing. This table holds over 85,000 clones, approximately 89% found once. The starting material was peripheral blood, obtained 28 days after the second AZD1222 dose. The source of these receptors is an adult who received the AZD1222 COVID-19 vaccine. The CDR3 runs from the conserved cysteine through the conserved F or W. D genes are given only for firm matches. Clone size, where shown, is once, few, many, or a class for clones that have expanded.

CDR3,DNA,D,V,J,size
CASNSRGLRDQPQHF,TGTGCCAGCAATTCAAGAGGACTCCGGGATCAGCCCCAGCATTTT,-,TRBV28,TRBJ1-5,once
CASSLGSGGNTEAFF,TGTGCCAGCAGCTTAGGCTCAGGGGGGAACACTGAAGCTTTCTTT,TRBD1,TRBV7-6,TRBJ1-1,-
CAWSPPTSWTVAQYF,TGTGCCTGGAGCCCCCCGACTAGCTGGACAGTGGCCCAGTACTTC,-,TRBV30,TRBJ2-5,-
CASSLPGTSGAENTGELFF,TGCGCCAGCAGCCTACCGGGGACTAGCGGGGCAGAGAACACCGGGGAGCTGTTTTTT,TRBD2,TRBV4-1,TRBJ2-2,once
CASSPGTSKHTQYF,TGTGCCAGCTCACCTGGGACTAGTAAGCATACGCAGTATTTT,TRBD2,TRBV18,TRBJ2-3,-
CASSPERGGQNEQFF,TGTGCCAGCTCACCGGAACGGGGGGGCCAAAATGAGCAGTTCTTC,TRBD2,TRBV18,TRBJ2-1,-
CASSRPVRGRTSSSPLHF,TGTGCCAGCAGCCGCCCAGTTAGGGGCCGGACCTCTAGTTCACCCCTCCACTTT,-,TRBV3-1/TRBV3-2,TRBJ1-6,few
CAWSVLAGTSLYNEQFF,TGTGCCTGGAGCGTCCTAGCGGGGACCTCCCTTTACAATGAGCAGTTCTTC,TRBD2,TRBV30,TRBJ2-1,few
CASSYEQGRSTGEQYF,TGTGCCAGCAGTTACGAGCAGGGGAGGAGTACGGGTGAGCAGTACTTC,-,TRBV6-2/TRBV6-3,TRBJ2-7,-
CASTPFWRASMNTEAFF,TGTGCCAGCACCCCTTTTTGGAGGGCATCCATGAACACTGAAGCTTTCTTT,-,TRBV27,TRBJ1-1,-
CASSLRDRGTGELFF,TGTGCCAGTAGTCTAAGGGACAGGGGCACCGGGGAGCTGTTTTTT,TRBD1,TRBV19,TRBJ2-2,-
CASSPDSRNEKLFF,TGCGCCAGCAGCCCGGACAGCCGTAATGAAAAACTGTTTTTT,-,TRBV4-3,TRBJ1-4,-
CASSSDPYRGIWETQYF,TGTGCCAGCAGCTCCGACCCATACAGGGGAATATGGGAGACCCAGTACTTC,TRBD1,TRBV7-2,TRBJ2-5,-
CAWDRAVTEAFF,TGTGCCTGGGACAGGGCGGTCACTGAAGCTTTCTTT,TRBD1,TRBV30,TRBJ1-1,-
CASSFGEGIGHGYTF,TGTGCCAGCAGCTTCGGGGAGGGGATCGGCCATGGCTACACCTTC,-,TRBV13,TRBJ1-2,-
CASAPPSSYEQYF,TGTGCCAGCGCCCCGCCGAGCTCCTACGAGCAGTACTTC,-,TRBV7-2,TRBJ2-7,-
CASSVAGGADTQYF,TGTGCCAGCAGCGTAGCGGGGGGGGCAGATACGCAGTATTTT,TRBD2,TRBV9,TRBJ2-3,-
CASSLFFRLASRGYGYTF,TGTGCCAGCAGCTTATTTTTCAGGCTGGCCTCCCGTGGCTATGGCTACACCTTC,-,TRBV13,TRBJ1-2,-
CASSQGGSIGTDTQYF,TGCGCCAGCAGCCAAGGGGGTAGTATCGGCACAGATACGCAGTATTTT,-,TRBV4-3,TRBJ2-3,-
CASSPSRLAGGRTDTQYF,TGTGCCAGCAGCCCCTCCCGTCTAGCGGGGGGGCGTACAGATACGCAGTATTTT,TRBD2,TRBV3-1/TRBV3-2,TRBJ2-3,-
CASSSPGTGYEQYF,TGTGCCAGCAGTTCCCCCGGGACAGGCTACGAGCAGTACTTC,TRBD1,TRBV25-1,TRBJ2-7,-
CASSLEGAGGVYEQYF,TGTGCCAGCAGCTTAGAGGGGGCAGGGGGCGTTTACGAGCAGTACTTC,TRBD1,TRBV11-2,TRBJ2-7,-
CSVVGNKGSKPYEQYF,TGCAGCGTTGTGGGGAACAAAGGCTCTAAACCCTACGAGCAGTACTTC,-,TRBV29-1,TRBJ2-7,-
CASSHRGGAENSPLHF,TGTGCCAGCAGCCACAGGGGGGGGGCCGAGAATTCACCCCTCCACTTT,TRBD1,TRBV3-1/TRBV3-2,TRBJ1-6,-
CASSNKAPSLAKNIQYF,TGTGCCAGCAGCAATAAAGCCCCTAGCCTAGCCAAAAACATTCAGTACTTC,-,TRBV7-8,TRBJ2-4,-
CASSFGTGSGNEQFF,TGCGCCAGCAGCTTCGGGACAGGGTCGGGAAATGAGCAGTTCTTC,TRBD1,TRBV5-1,TRBJ2-1,-
CASSAETGIGWETQYF,TGTGCCAGCAGCGCAGAGACAGGGATCGGTTGGGAGACCCAGTACTTC,TRBD1,TRBV7-8,TRBJ2-5,-